These 2 T cell receptor beta chains came from one sample sequenced in a study of T cells in Graves' hyperthyroidism and ophthalmopathy. The investigators amplified TCR beta CDR3 regions from RNA transcripts. The primer set for the first-round RT-PCR of the TCR CDR3 was HTBI. In TCRdb, the multiplex PCR reads were re-called with MiXCR into one record per CDR3 protein. The data contain over 650,000 distinct CDR3 sequences, roughly 15% of them seen just once; the ten biggest clones take up under 9.5%. The specimen sequenced was blood. These receptors came from a young man with Graves' hyperthyroidism.

Comment on this clonotype: The conserved phenylalanine or tryptophan normally closing the CDR3 is absent here, so this likely arose from a read error. V usage is TRBV28 and J usage is TRBJ1-5, with TRBD1 matching 8 bases. CDR1 is MDHEN and CDR2 is SYDVKM in the germline V gene. After removal of 3 bases from V and 4 bases from J, the junction contained 17 bases not matched to a gene. This CDR3 contains 19 residues. The CDR3 reads CASSLSYGAVGQGNQPQHL. Written as DNA, the CDR3 is TGTGCCAGCAGTTTGTCGTATGGGGCAGTTGGACAGGGTAATCAGCCCCAGCATCTT.

For the CDR3, the DNA is TGTGCCAGCTCGTCTAGCGGGAGCCTCTACAATGAGCAGTTCTTC. Its protein product is CASSSSGSLYNEQFF. The chain employs TRBV18 and TRBJ2-1; 10 nucleotides match TRBD2. CDR3 length equals 15 residues. Trimming at V came to 6 bases and at J to 3 bases, leaving 5 bases not matched to a gene. Germline V lookup: CDR1 KGHSH, CDR2 LQKENI.